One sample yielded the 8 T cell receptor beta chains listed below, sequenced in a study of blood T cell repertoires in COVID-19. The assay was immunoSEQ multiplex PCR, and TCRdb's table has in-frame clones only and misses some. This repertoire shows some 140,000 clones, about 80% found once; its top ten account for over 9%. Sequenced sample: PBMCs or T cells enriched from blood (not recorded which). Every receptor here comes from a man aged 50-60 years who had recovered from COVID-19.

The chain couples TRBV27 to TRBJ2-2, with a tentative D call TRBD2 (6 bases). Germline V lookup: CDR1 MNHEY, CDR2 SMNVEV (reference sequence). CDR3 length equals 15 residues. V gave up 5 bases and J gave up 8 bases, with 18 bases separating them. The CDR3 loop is CASSIERLVPGELFF. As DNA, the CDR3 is TGTGCCAGCAGTATTGAAAGACTAGTCCCTGGGGAGCTGTTTTTT.

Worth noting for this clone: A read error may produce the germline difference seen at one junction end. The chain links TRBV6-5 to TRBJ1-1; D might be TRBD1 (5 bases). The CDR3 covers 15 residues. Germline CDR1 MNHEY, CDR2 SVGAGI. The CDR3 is CASSIDPGLQTGAFF. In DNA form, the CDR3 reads TGTGCCAGCAGTATCGATCCGGGACTCCAGACTGGAGCTTTCTTT.

Written as DNA, the CDR3 is TGTGCCAGCAGTTTCGACAGCGAGCAGTACTTC. Translated, it gives CASSFDSEQYF. The rearrangement links TRBV2 to TRBJ2-7; tentatively, D is TRBD1 (5 bases). Germline V gene lookup returns CDR1 SNHLY and CDR2 FYNNEI. This CDR3 spans 11 amino acids. The germline V and J ends were trimmed by 5 bases and 6 bases, with 8 bases remaining between them.

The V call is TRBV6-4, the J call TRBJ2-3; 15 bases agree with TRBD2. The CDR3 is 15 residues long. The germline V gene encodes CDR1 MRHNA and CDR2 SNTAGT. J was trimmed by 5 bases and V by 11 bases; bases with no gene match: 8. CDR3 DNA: TGTGCCTCCATGCGGACTAGCGGGGGGGTAGATACGCAGTATTTT. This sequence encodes CASMRTSGGVDTQYF.

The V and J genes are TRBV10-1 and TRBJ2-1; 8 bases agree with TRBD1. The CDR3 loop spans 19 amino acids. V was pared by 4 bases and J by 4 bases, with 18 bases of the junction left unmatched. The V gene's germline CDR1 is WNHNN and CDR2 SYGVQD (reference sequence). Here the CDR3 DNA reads TGCGCCAGCAGTGTTGAGACAGGGGACTTACTATTCATTTACAATGAGCAGTTCTTC. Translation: CASSVETGDLLFIYNEQFF.

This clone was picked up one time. CDR3 amino acids: CAWFPDTEAFF. CDR3 in DNA: TGTGCCTGGTTCCCAGACACTGAAGCTTTCTTT. The rearrangement joins TRBV30 to TRBJ1-1; D is ambiguous. V lost 5 bases and J 3 bases, leaving 7 bases between the germline ends. The CDR3 is 11 residues long. CDR1 GTSNPN and CDR2 SVGIG come from the germline V gene (reference sequence). The full variable domain, completed using reference TRBV30 and TRBJ1-1, is SQTIHQWPATLVQPVGSPLSLECTVEGTSNPNLYWYRQAAGRGLQLLFYSVGIGQISSEVPQNLSASRPQDRQFILSSKKLLLSDSGFYLCAWFPDTEAFFGQGTRLTVV.

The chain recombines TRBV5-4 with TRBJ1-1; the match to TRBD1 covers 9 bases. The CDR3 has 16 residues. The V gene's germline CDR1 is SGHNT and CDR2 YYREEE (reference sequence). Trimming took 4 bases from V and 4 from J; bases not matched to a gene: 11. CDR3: CASSTRQGGLGTEAFF. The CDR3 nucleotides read TGTGCCAGCAGCACCCGACAGGGGGGGTTGGGCACTGAAGCTTTCTTT.

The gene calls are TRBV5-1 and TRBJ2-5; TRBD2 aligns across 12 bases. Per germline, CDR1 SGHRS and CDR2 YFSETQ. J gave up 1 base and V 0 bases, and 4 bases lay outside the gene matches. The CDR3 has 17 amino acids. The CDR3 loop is CASSLGLLAGGQETQYF. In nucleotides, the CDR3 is TGCGCCAGCAGCTTGGGGCTACTAGCGGGGGGCCAAGAGACCCAGTACTTC. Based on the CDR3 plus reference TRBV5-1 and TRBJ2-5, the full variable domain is KAGVTQTPRYLIKTRGQQVTLSCSPISGHRSVSWYQQTPGQGLQFLFEYFSETQRNKGNFPGRFSGRQFSNSRSEMNVSTLELGDSALYLCASSLGLLAGGQETQYFGPGTRLLVL.